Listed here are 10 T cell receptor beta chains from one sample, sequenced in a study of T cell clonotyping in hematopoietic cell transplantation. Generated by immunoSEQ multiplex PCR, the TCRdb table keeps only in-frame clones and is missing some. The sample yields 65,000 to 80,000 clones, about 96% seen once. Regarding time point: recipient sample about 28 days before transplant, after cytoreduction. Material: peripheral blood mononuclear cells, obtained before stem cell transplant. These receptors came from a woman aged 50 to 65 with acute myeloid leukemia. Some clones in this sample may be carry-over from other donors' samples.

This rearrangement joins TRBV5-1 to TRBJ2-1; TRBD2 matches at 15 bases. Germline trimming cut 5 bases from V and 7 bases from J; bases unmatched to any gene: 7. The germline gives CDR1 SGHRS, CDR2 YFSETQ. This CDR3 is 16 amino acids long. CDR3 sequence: CASSRRTSGRGNEQFF. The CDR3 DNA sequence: TGCGCCAGCAGTCGGCGGACTAGCGGGAGGGGTAATGAGCAGTTCTTC.

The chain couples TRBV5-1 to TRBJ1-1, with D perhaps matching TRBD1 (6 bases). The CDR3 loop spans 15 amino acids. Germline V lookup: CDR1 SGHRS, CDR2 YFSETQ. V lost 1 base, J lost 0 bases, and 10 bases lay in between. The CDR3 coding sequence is TGCGCCAGCAGCTTGTTGGACAGCCTGAACACTGAAGCTTTCTTT. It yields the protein CASSLLDSLNTEAFF.

The CDR3 DNA follows: TGCAGCGCCAGCGCACAGGATTCCTACGAGCAGTACTTC. The encoded protein is CSASAQDSYEQYF. The chain combines TRBV29-1 with TRBJ2-7; possibly TRBD1 for D (5 bases). The CDR3 runs to 13 residues. Trimming took off 7 bases at V and 1 base at J, with 14 bases between the two ends. The V gene's germline CDR1 is SQVTM and CDR2 ANQGSEA.

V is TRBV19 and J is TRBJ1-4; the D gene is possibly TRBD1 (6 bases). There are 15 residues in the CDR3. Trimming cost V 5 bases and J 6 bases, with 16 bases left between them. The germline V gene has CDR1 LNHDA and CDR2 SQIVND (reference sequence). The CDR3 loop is CASSPRGLRDEKLFF. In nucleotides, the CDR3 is TGTGCCAGTAGTCCCAGGGGCCTCAGAGATGAAAAACTGTTTTTT.

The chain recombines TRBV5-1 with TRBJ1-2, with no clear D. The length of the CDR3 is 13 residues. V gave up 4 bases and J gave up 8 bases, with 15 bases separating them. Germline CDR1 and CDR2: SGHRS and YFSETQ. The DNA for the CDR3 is TGCGCCAGCAGCCTGGGAGTGAGGGAAGGCTACACCTTC. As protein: CASSLGVREGYTF.

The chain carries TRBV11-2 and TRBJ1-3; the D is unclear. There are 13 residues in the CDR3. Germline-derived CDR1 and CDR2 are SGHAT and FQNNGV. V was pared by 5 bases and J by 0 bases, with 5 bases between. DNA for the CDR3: TGTGCCAGCAGCGCACACTCTGGAAACACCATATATTTT. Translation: CASSAHSGNTIYF.

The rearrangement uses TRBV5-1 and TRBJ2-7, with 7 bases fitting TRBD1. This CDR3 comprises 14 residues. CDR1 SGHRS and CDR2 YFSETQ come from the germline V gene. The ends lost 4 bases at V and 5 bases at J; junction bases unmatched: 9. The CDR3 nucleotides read TGCGCCAGCAGCATAATGACAGGGCCCCACGAGCAGTACTTC. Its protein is CASSIMTGPHEQYF.

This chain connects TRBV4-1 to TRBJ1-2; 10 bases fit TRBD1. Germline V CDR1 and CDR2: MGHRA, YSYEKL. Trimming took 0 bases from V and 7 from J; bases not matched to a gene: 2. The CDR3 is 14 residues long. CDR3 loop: CASSQEGTGAGYTF. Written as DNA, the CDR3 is TGCGCCAGCAGCCAAGAAGGGACAGGGGCTGGCTACACCTTC.

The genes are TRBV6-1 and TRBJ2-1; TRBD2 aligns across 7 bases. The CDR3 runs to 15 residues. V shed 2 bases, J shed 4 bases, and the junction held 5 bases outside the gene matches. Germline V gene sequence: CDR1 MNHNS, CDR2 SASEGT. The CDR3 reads CASSEKGGGYNEQFF. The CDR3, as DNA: TGTGCCAGCAGTGAAAAAGGCGGGGGATACAATGAGCAGTTCTTC.

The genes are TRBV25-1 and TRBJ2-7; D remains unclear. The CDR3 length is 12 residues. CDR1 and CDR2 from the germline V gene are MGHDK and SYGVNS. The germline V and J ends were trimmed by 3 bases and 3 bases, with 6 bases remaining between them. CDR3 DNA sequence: TGTGCCAGCAGTGATCCCGACTACGAGCAGTACTTC. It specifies CASSDPDYEQYF.